This T cell receptor (beta chain) stems from a study of T cell responses to AZD1222 COVID-19 vaccine. Profiled with immunoSEQ multiplex PCR; TCRdb holds only in-frame clones, not every one. The table includes some 130,000 clones, approximately 86% detected once. CDR1 LNHDA and CDR2 SQIVND come from the germline V gene (reference sequence). This CDR3 is 13 amino acids long. V lost 1 base and J 1 base, leaving 4 bases between the germline ends. With respect to this clone: At the DNA level, this CDR3 is encoded by other sequences in the same sample as well.

This sequence joins TRBV19 and TRBJ1-1; D remains unclear. This receptor was obtained from an adult who received the AZD1222 COVID-19 vaccine. This sample comprised peripheral blood, obtained 28 days after the second AZD1222 dose. CDR3 region: CASSIGQNTEAFF. The CDR3 DNA follows: TGTGCCAGTAGTATAGGGCAGAACACTGAAGCTTTCTTT.